This is a list of T cell receptor beta chains from one sample in a study of long-term antiretroviral therapy in people with HIV. TCRdb's table, derived via immunoSEQ multiplex PCR, lists solely in-frame clones and lacks some. The sample has about 20,000 clones, 82% seen once. The specimen was unsorted PBMCs, collected roughly 2.3 years after starting antiretroviral therapy. The receptors here all came from a man aged 40-49 years with HIV. Both conserved end residues are trimmed from each CDR3. Not every row has a clone size; where given, it reads once, few, many or a size class.

abundance: -
v_gene: TRBV4-1
j_gene: TRBJ1-2
CDR3aa: ASSPRPTGGFGYT

abundance: -
v_gene: TRBV29-1
j_gene: TRBJ2-1
CDR3aa: SVEYLISRKNNEQF

abundance: -
v_gene: TRBV18
j_gene: TRBJ2-1
CDR3aa: ASSPPSVRNEQF

abundance: -
v_gene: TRBV14
j_gene: TRBJ2-7
CDR3aa: ASSPPDPVYEQY

abundance: -
v_gene: TRBV11-2
j_gene: TRBJ2-7
CDR3aa: ASSYTSGGTYEQY

abundance: once
v_gene: TRBV18
j_gene: TRBJ2-1
CDR3aa: ASSSLGQGDYNEQF

abundance: -
v_gene: TRBV4-1
j_gene: TRBJ2-5
CDR3aa: ASSQESREETQY

abundance: -
v_gene: TRBV28
j_gene: TRBJ1-5
CDR3aa: ASSRESRNSQPQH

abundance: -
v_gene: TRBV5-5
j_gene: TRBJ2-7
CDR3aa: ASSFSAGMGEQY

abundance: -
v_gene: TRBV5-1
j_gene: TRBJ2-6
CDR3aa: ASSQTADRGLSGANVLT

abundance: few
v_gene: TRBV6-4
j_gene: TRBJ2-3
CDR3aa: ASSDSRGDTDTQY

abundance: -
v_gene: TRBV6-5
j_gene: TRBJ2-5
CDR3aa: ASSWTSSQETQY

abundance: -
v_gene: TRBV28
j_gene: TRBJ2-2
CDR3aa: ASSLLAGGTGELF

abundance: -
v_gene: TRBV29-1
j_gene: TRBJ2-5
CDR3aa: SAYRTQETQY

abundance: -
v_gene: TRBV6-5
j_gene: TRBJ1-5
CDR3aa: ASSYRGMDQPQH

abundance: -
v_gene: TRBV9
j_gene: TRBJ2-7
CDR3aa: ASSVGLRGGNEQY

abundance: -
v_gene: TRBV6-5
j_gene: TRBJ1-2
CDR3aa: ASSYSPDGYGYT

abundance: -
v_gene: TRBV6-6
j_gene: TRBJ1-3
CDR3aa: ASSMHEIISGNTIY

abundance: -
v_gene: TRBV5-6
j_gene: TRBJ2-5
CDR3aa: ASSGGAGETQY

abundance: -
v_gene: TRBV18
j_gene: TRBJ2-2
CDR3aa: ASSPRSGRNTGELF

abundance: -
v_gene: TRBV10-3
j_gene: TRBJ2-1
CDR3aa: AISSPSGRHNEQF

abundance: -
v_gene: TRBV5-4
j_gene: TRBJ2-5
CDR3aa: ASSRRQGQSQETQY

abundance: -
v_gene: TRBV6-5
j_gene: TRBJ1-5
CDR3aa: ASSLMGNQPQH

abundance: few
v_gene: TRBV18
j_gene: TRBJ2-1
CDR3aa: ASSPPGGLPSYNEQF

abundance: once
v_gene: TRBV28
j_gene: TRBJ1-1
CDR3aa: ASSLGGRWEEAF

abundance: -
v_gene: TRBV6-4
j_gene: TRBJ2-5
CDR3aa: ASSETGSGGKTQY

abundance: -
v_gene: TRBV23-1
j_gene: TRBJ2-7
CDR3aa: ASSQTRDREAYEQY

abundance: once
v_gene: TRBV6-1
j_gene: TRBJ2-7
CDR3aa: ASSARTGNSYEQY

abundance: -
v_gene: TRBV2
j_gene: TRBJ2-1
CDR3aa: ASRGPGGGPNNEQF

abundance: -
v_gene: TRBV2
j_gene: TRBJ1-2
CDR3aa: ASRDSGSYGYT

abundance: -
v_gene: TRBV4-1
j_gene: TRBJ2-3
CDR3aa: ASGGPTDTQY

abundance: -
v_gene: TRBV5-1
j_gene: TRBJ2-5
CDR3aa: ASSLVGGLRETQY

abundance: -
v_gene: TRBV27
j_gene: TRBJ1-3
CDR3aa: ASSITGSSGNTIY

abundance: -
v_gene: TRBV7-8
j_gene: TRBJ1-2
CDR3aa: ASSLGTALNGYT

abundance: -
v_gene: TRBV7-2
j_gene: TRBJ2-1
CDR3aa: ASSGETGTYNEQF

abundance: -
v_gene: TRBV19
j_gene: TRBJ1-2
CDR3aa: ASSIKQQGRGYT

abundance: -
v_gene: TRBV25-1
j_gene: TRBJ2-7
CDR3aa: ASSRDNVMYEQY

abundance: -
v_gene: TRBV7-2
j_gene: TRBJ2-7
CDR3aa: ASSPLRGYVQY

abundance: -
v_gene: TRBV11-2
j_gene: TRBJ2-7
CDR3aa: ASSSPEPGGNSYEQY